Listed here are 17 T cell receptor beta chains from one sample, sequenced in a study of cytomegalovirus exposure and HLA in healthy donors. 13 Jbeta primers and 60 Vbeta primers were used for the PCR. Sequenced by immunoSEQ multiplex PCR; TCRdb stores in-frame clones only, minus some. The repertoire holds 130,000 or so clones, roughly 77% seen once, with about 3.5% in the top ten. Sequencing used PBMCs. The receptors shown here come from a man aged 40-49 years in good health and CMV-seronegative.

The count of this clone is one. The chain combines TRBV15 with TRBJ1-4, with 11 bases fitting TRBD1. With 5 bases clipped from V and 6 bases from J, the junction kept 8 bases outside the gene matches. CDR3 length: 16 amino acids. Germline V lookup: CDR1 LNHNV, CDR2 YYDKDF (reference sequence). The CDR3 DNA sequence: TGTGCCACCAGCGATCCGGACAGGGGGCGAGATGAAAAACTGTTTTTT. Protein sequence: CATSDPDRGRDEKLFF.

The chain has TRBV19 and TRBJ1-3; D may be TRBD1 (5 bases). The V and J ends lost 4 bases and 0 bases respectively, with 13 bases between them. CDR3 length: 16 amino acids. Germline CDR1 reads LNHDA; CDR2 reads SQIVND (reference sequence). The CDR3 protein is CASSSRQSISGNTIYF. The CDR3 DNA is TGTGCCAGTAGTAGCCGACAGTCCATCTCTGGAAACACCATATATTTT.

The V call is TRBV6-1, the J call TRBJ2-5; 9 bases align to TRBD1. The J call may be wrong; the DNA end is better matched by TRBJ2-7. CDR1 and CDR2 (germline): MNHNS, SASEGT. The CDR3 length is 15 residues. Here the CDR3 DNA reads TGTGCCAGCAGTGAAAAAATAGGGGACAGGGCCGAGCAGTACTTC. Translating it yields CASSEKIGDRAEQYF.

The chain is built from TRBV6-4 and TRBJ1-2, with 7 bases that match TRBD1. The CDR3 has 15 amino acids. CDR1 and CDR2 (germline): MRHNA, SNTAGT. V lost 4 bases and J lost 4; bases outside the gene matches: 9. Here the CDR3 DNA reads TGTGCCAGCAGTGTTCTTCCAGGGGGAACCTATGGCTACACCTTC. Translation gives CASSVLPGGTYGYTF.

This chain links TRBV5-1 with TRBJ1-1; TRBD1 agrees at 9 bases. This CDR3 is built from 14 residues. Trimming removed 7 bases from V and 5 bases from J; junction bases left unmatched: 9. Germline V gene lookup returns CDR1 SGHRS and CDR2 YFSETQ. The CDR3 DNA sequence: TGCGCCAGCTTGGAGGACAGGGGAGGAACTGAAGCTTTCTTT. It is translated as CASLEDRGGTEAFF.

V is TRBV11-2 and J is TRBJ2-5, with 11 bases aligning to TRBD1. After removal of 1 base from V and 5 bases from J, the junction contained 6 bases not matched to a gene. Germline lookup yields CDR1 SGHAT and CDR2 FQNNGV. The CDR3 runs 16 residues. In DNA form, the CDR3 reads TGTGCCAGCAGCTTAGGACGGACAGGGGGCTGGGAGACCCAGTACTTC. Residues: CASSLGRTGGWETQYF. Variable domain in full (rest from reference TRBV11-2 and TRBJ2-5): EAGVAQSPRYKIIEKRQSVAFWCNPISGHATLYWYQQILGQGPKLLIQFQNNGVVDDSQLPKDRFSAERLKGVDSTLKIQPAKLEDSAVYLCASSLGRTGGWETQYFGPGTRLLVL.

The gene calls are TRBV27 and TRBJ2-7, with 9 bases identical to TRBD1. V gave up 6 bases and J gave up 6 bases; unmatched junction bases: 6. The CDR3 spans 13 residues. Germline V lookup: CDR1 MNHEY, CDR2 SMNVEV (reference sequence). In nucleotides, the CDR3 is TGTGCCAGCAGCTTTCTGACAGGGGGCGAGCAGTACTTC. Translating gives CASSFLTGGEQYF.

This chain links TRBV4-2 with TRBJ2-5; 10 nucleotides align to TRBD2. Germline-derived CDR1 and CDR2 are LGHNA and YNFKEQ. The V segment lost 0 bases and the J segment 2 bases; nucleotides outside the gene matches: 6. This CDR3 has 17 amino acids. CDR3 residues: CASSQDVLLAGQETQYF. CDR3 in DNA: TGTGCCAGCAGCCAAGATGTCTTACTAGCGGGACAAGAGACCCAGTACTTC.

This clone was counted once. The chain links TRBV15 to TRBJ1-4, with D possibly TRBD1 on 5 matching bases. Germline V gene data show CDR1 as LNHNV and CDR2 as YYDKDF (reference sequence). The CDR3 loop spans 15 amino acids. V was trimmed by 1 base and J by 5 bases, leaving 11 bases between them. CDR3 sequence: CATSRGQSRNEKLFF. CDR3 DNA sequence: TGTGCCACCAGCAGAGGACAGTCGAGGAATGAAAAACTGTTTTTT.

The chain employs TRBV12-5 and TRBJ1-6, with TRBD1 as a possible D gene (6 bases). CDR3 length equals 15 residues. The germline gives CDR1 LGHNT, CDR2 FRNRAP. Trimming left V 6 bases short and J 5 bases short, with 14 bases between. The CDR3 nucleotides are TGTGCTAGTGGGGCCGTCAGGGGCGATAATTCACCCCTCCACTTT. Its protein product is CASGAVRGDNSPLHF.

The V and J genes are TRBV9 and TRBJ2-2; 12 nucleotides match TRBD1. There are 16 residues in the CDR3. Germline lookup yields CDR1 SGDLS and CDR2 YYNGEE. V was clipped by 1 base and J by 7 bases; unmatched bases: 5. As DNA, the CDR3 is TGTGCCAGCAGCGTAACGGGACAGGGGGCGATCGGGGAGCTGTTTTTT. Translated: CASSVTGQGAIGELFF.

This clone was detected only a few times. The chain links TRBV6-1 to TRBJ1-1; TRBD1 might be the D (6 bases). Trimming stripped 2 bases from V and 1 base from J, with 8 bases between. Germline CDR1 MNHNS, CDR2 SASEGT. The CDR3 length is 14 residues. CDR3 region: CASSERGRNTEAFF. In DNA form, the CDR3 reads TGTGCCAGCAGTGAAAGGGGGAGGAACACTGAAGCTTTCTTT.

In DNA, the CDR3 is TGCGCCAGCAGCCGCGTGCAGGGGTCGGCCGGGGAGCTGTTTTTT. It translates to CASSRVQGSAGELFF. The chain joins TRBV4-1 to TRBJ2-2, with D perhaps matching TRBD1 (6 bases). V gave up 4 bases and J gave up 6 bases, with 15 bases separating them. The germline CDR1 and CDR2 sequences are MGHRA and YSYEKL. This CDR3 has 15 residues.

This chain joins TRBV5-1 and TRBJ2-7; 10 nucleotides match TRBD1. The CDR3 spans 15 residues. In germline, CDR1 is SGHRS, CDR2 YFSETQ. V lost 3 bases, J lost 2 bases, and 5 bases stayed unmatched. CDR3 DNA: TGCGCCAGCAGCTCCGGGACAGGGGTCCCCTACGAGCAGTACTTC. Its protein is CASSSGTGVPYEQYF.

This clone came up once. This chain links TRBV7-3 with TRBJ1-1; the D is unclear. Trimming took 2 bases from V and 7 from J, leaving 11 bases between them. This CDR3 is built from 13 residues. The germline V gene has CDR1 SGHTA and CDR2 FQGTGA. CDR3 in DNA: TGTGCCAGCAGCTTAGACGGGAGAGGTGAAGCTTTCTTT. It translates to CASSLDGRGEAFF. Full variable domain (remainder filled in from reference TRBV7-3 and TRBJ1-1): GAGVSQTPSNKVTEKGKYVELRCDPISGHTALYWYRQSLGQGPEFLIYFQGTGAADDSGLPNDRFFAVRPEGSVSTLKIQRTERGDSAVYLCASSLDGRGEAFFGQGTRLTVV.

The V gene is TRBV5-1, the J gene TRBJ1-2, with 7 bases lining up with TRBD1. J was trimmed by 7 bases and V by 7 bases; bases with no gene match: 13. There are 14 residues in the CDR3. Germline-derived CDR1 and CDR2 are SGHRS and YFSETQ. The CDR3 sequence is CASSTGTGVFGYTF. CDR3 sequence (DNA): TGCGCCAGCTCCACCGGAACAGGGGTATTTGGCTACACCTTC.

J is TRBJ2-1 and V is TRBV2; 11 bases match TRBD2. Germline CDR1 reads SNHLY; CDR2 reads FYNNEI. With V trimmed by 5 bases and J by 14 bases, 8 bases remained unmatched. This CDR3 contains 13 residues. The CDR3 DNA is TGTGCCAGCAGTACCACTAGCGGGGGCCTTAAGTTCTTC. Amino acids: CASSTTSGGLKFF. Together with reference TRBV2 and TRBJ2-1, the CDR3 gives the full variable domain: EPEVTQTPSHQVTQMGQEVILRCVPISNHLYFYWYRQILGQKVEFLVSFYNNEISEKSEIFDDQFSVERPDGSNFTLKIRSTKLEDSAMYFCASSTTSGGLKFFGPGTRLTVL.